This entry lists 26 T cell receptor beta chains sequenced from one sample in a study of OX40 agonist ivuxolimab in advanced cancers. Generated by immunoSEQ multiplex PCR, the TCRdb table keeps only in-frame clones and is missing some. The repertoire holds 60,000 to 65,000 clones, with 89% as singletons. The material was CD4+ or CD8+ T cells sorted from blood, obtained in a trial of the OX40 agonist ivuxolimab. These receptors all stem from an adult with an advanced solid tumor such as melanoma, head and neck, liver or kidney cancer.

This chain connects TRBV4-2 to TRBJ2-1; 8 nucleotides match TRBD2. This CDR3 contains 14 residues. Germline assignment: CDR1 LGHNA and CDR2 YNFKEQ. V gave up 4 bases and J gave up 12 bases; unmatched junction bases: 11. CDR3 loop: CASSPGLAGWVQFF. The DNA for the CDR3 is TGTGCCAGCAGCCCCGGACTAGCTGGCTGGGTGCAGTTCTTC.

The chain combines TRBV5-6 with TRBJ2-7; possibly TRBD1 for D (5 bases). Trimming took off 4 bases at V and 6 bases at J, with 11 bases between the two ends. CDR1 is SGHDT and CDR2 is YYEEEE in the germline V gene. The CDR3 extends over 12 amino acids. The CDR3 loop is CASSPTVGEQYF. CDR3 in DNA: TGTGCCAGCAGCCCGACAGTAGGCGAGCAGTACTTC.

The V and J genes are TRBV7-9 and TRBJ2-7; possibly TRBD2 for D (6 bases). Per the germline V gene, CDR1 is SEHNR and CDR2 is FQNEAQ (reference sequence). This CDR3 spans 13 amino acids. With 4 bases removed from V and 3 bases from J, the gap between germline ends came to 10 bases. Here the CDR3 reads CASSSGESYEQYF. CDR3 nucleotides: TGTGCCAGCAGCTCGGGGGAGAGCTACGAGCAGTACTTC.

The chain recombines TRBV7-9 with TRBJ1-1, with D possibly matching TRBD1 (5 bases). This CDR3 is 15 amino acids long. V gave up 1 base and J gave up 0 bases, with 9 bases separating them. Germline V CDR1 and CDR2: SEHNR, FQNEAQ (reference sequence). In DNA, the CDR3 is TGTGCCAGCAGCTTAGTTTCGGGGGTGAACACTGAAGCTTTCTTT. Translation gives CASSLVSGVNTEAFF.

This clone was observed a single time. The chain joins TRBV6-5 to TRBJ2-1; D is unclear. The CDR3 is made up of 13 amino acids. Germline V gene lookup returns CDR1 MNHEY and CDR2 SVGAGI. The V end lost 2 bases, the J end lost 2 bases, and 4 bases lay between the germline ends. CDR3 sequence reads: CASSYGTYNEQFF. CDR3 nucleotide sequence: TGTGCCAGCAGTTACGGGACCTACAATGAGCAGTTCTTC.

V is TRBV7-9 and J is TRBJ2-3, with TRBD2 matching 13 bases. Trimming removed 4 bases from V and 3 bases from J; junction bases left unmatched: 4. The CDR3 length is 16 residues. Germline V gene lookup returns CDR1 SEHNR and CDR2 FQNEAQ (reference sequence). The CDR3 bases are TGTGCCAGCAGCTCACTAGCGGGAGGGCCGACAGATACGCAGTATTTT. Its translation: CASSSLAGGPTDTQYF.

This sequence joins TRBV2 and TRBJ2-7; D unresolved. Between the trimmed V and J ends, which lost 0 bases and 2 bases, there was a span of 5 bases. The germline gives CDR1 SNHLY, CDR2 FYNNEI. The CDR3 covers 13 residues. The CDR3 sequence is CASSEAPAYEQYF. CDR3 in DNA: TGTGCCAGCAGTGAAGCGCCGGCCTACGAGCAGTACTTC.

This chain joins TRBV27 and TRBJ2-2; TRBD2 is a possible D gene (6 bases). CDR1 MNHEY and CDR2 SMNVEV come from the germline V gene (reference sequence). The CDR3 is 13 amino acids. V was clipped by 2 bases and J by 13 bases, with 14 bases between them. The CDR3 sequence is CASSLRSGARLFF. The CDR3 region has the DNA TGTGCCAGCAGTTTAAGATCGGGAGCAAGGCTGTTTTTT.

This chain uses TRBV27 with TRBJ2-7, with D perhaps matching TRBD2 (6 bases). This CDR3 has 14 residues. The germline V gene encodes CDR1 MNHEY and CDR2 SMNVEV (reference sequence). The ends were cut back, 6 bases at V and 4 bases at J, with 16 bases in the middle. DNA for the CDR3: TGTGCCAGCAGCCCCTTAGCGGAAACGTACGAGCAGTACTTC. This sequence encodes CASSPLAETYEQYF.

This chain uses TRBV9 with TRBJ2-1, with 11 bases identical to TRBD2. With 0 bases clipped from V and 0 bases from J, the junction kept 2 bases outside the gene matches. Germline CDR1 reads SGDLS; CDR2 reads YYNGEE. There are 17 residues in the CDR3. The CDR3 DNA reads TGTGCCAGCAGCGTAGTAGCGGGGGGGAGCTCCTACAATGAGCAGTTCTTC. Translated: CASSVVAGGSSYNEQFF.

The chain is built from TRBV5-1 and TRBJ1-1; no clear D. The CDR3 runs to 13 residues. V lost 0 bases and J 6 bases, leaving 9 bases between the germline ends. Germline CDR1 reads SGHRS; CDR2 reads YFSETQ. CDR3 region: CASSLGRGSEAFF. CDR3 coding DNA: TGCGCCAGCAGCTTGGGGCGGGGTTCTGAAGCTTTCTTT.

This clone was seen a single time. This chain uses TRBV14 with TRBJ2-7, with D perhaps given as TRBD1 or TRBD2 (5 bases each). Germline assignment: CDR1 SGHDN and CDR2 FVKESK. This CDR3 is built from 15 residues. Trimming shortened V by 4 bases and J by 6 bases, and 19 bases separated the two germline ends. This chain's CDR3 is CASSRNPRGVGEQYF. CDR3 nucleotides: TGTGCCAGCAGCCGAAACCCGAGGGGAGTCGGCGAGCAGTACTTC.

The chain couples TRBV7-8 to TRBJ2-3; TRBD2 aligns across 11 bases. CDR1 and CDR2 (germline): SGHVS, FQNEAQ. CDR3 length: 15 amino acids. Trimming removed 5 bases from V and 6 bases from J; junction bases left unmatched: 7. Here the CDR3 DNA reads TGTGCCAGCAGCCGGCTAGCGGGAGGATTGGATACGCAGTATTTT. As protein: CASSRLAGGLDTQYF.

For this clone: At the DNA level, this CDR3 is encoded by other sequences in the same sample as well. The V call is TRBV30, the J call TRBJ1-1, with D possibly being TRBD1 (5 bases). The length of the CDR3 is 13 residues. Germline lookup yields CDR1 GTSNPN and CDR2 SVGIG (reference sequence). V was cut by 5 bases and J by 5 bases, with 15 bases left in between. Here the CDR3 reads CAWGVGGWTEAFF. CDR3 nucleotide sequence: TGTGCCTGGGGGGTGGGGGGTTGGACTGAAGCTTTCTTT.

The rearrangement uses TRBV2 and TRBJ2-1, with TRBD2 as a possible D gene (5 bases). CDR3 size: 15 residues. Germline loops: CDR1 SNHLY, CDR2 FYNNEI. V lost 7 bases, J lost 2 bases, and 15 bases lay in between. CDR3 in amino acids: CASKRLLGTYNEQFF. The CDR3, as DNA: TGTGCCAGCAAAAGGCTACTAGGCACCTACAATGAGCAGTTCTTC.

The chain is built from TRBV11-2 and TRBJ2-5; possible D gene TRBD2, 5 bases. The last part of the DNA fits TRBJ2-7 better; the J call may be wrong. Germline CDR1 SGHAT, CDR2 FQNNGV. The CDR3 loop spans 13 amino acids. The CDR3 bases are TGTGCCAGCAGCTTACGGAGGTTCTACGAGCAGTACTTC. Protein: CASSLRRFYEQYF.

This chain uses TRBV28 with TRBJ2-7; D is unresolved. Germline V gene data show CDR1 as MDHEN and CDR2 as SYDVKM. The CDR3 runs to 11 residues. V was pared by 5 bases and J by 6 bases, with 8 bases between. In DNA form, the CDR3 reads TGTGCCAGCAGTCCTCAATCCGAGCAGTACTTC. Protein product: CASSPQSEQYF.

V usage is TRBV10-3 and J usage is TRBJ2-1, with 10 positions matching TRBD2. J gave up 4 bases and V 0 bases, and 0 bases lay outside the gene matches. This CDR3 has 15 amino acids. Germline CDR1 reads ENHRY; CDR2 reads SYGVKD. CDR3 in amino acids: CAISESSGRYNEQFF. In nucleotides, the CDR3 is TGTGCCATCAGTGAGTCTAGCGGGAGGTACAATGAGCAGTTCTTC.

V gene TRBV19 combines with J gene TRBJ1-6; D is perhaps TRBD1 (5 bases). In germline, CDR1 is LNHDA, CDR2 SQIVND (reference sequence). V was cut by 7 bases and J by 3 bases, with 10 bases left in between. This CDR3 has 14 residues. CDR3 in amino acids: CASMGGNYNSPLHF. The CDR3 DNA reads TGTGCCAGTATGGGGGGGAACTATAATTCACCCCTCCACTTT.

The V call is TRBV4-1, the J call TRBJ2-2, with a tentative D call TRBD1 (6 bases). Germline lookup yields CDR1 MGHRA and CDR2 YSYEKL. The V end lost 4 bases, the J end lost 4 bases, and 10 bases lay between the germline ends. CDR3 length equals 14 residues. CDR3 amino acids: CASSRVGGTGELFF. The CDR3 region has the DNA TGCGCCAGCAGCCGGGTAGGGGGCACCGGGGAGCTGTTTTTT.

V is TRBV11-2 and J is TRBJ2-1, with D unclear. V was shortened by 1 base and J by 8 bases, with 6 bases between the two germline ends. This CDR3 has 12 amino acids. The germline V gene encodes CDR1 SGHAT and CDR2 FQNNGV. In DNA, the CDR3 is TGTGCCAGCAGCTTAGGATTGCATGAGCAGTTCTTC. Translation gives CASSLGLHEQFF.

CDR3 sequence (DNA): TGTGCCAGCAGCTTGGAGGACAGCCTGGAGGTGGGCACTGAAGCTTTCTTT. Translating it yields CASSLEDSLEVGTEAFF. This chain uses TRBV5-5 with TRBJ1-1; tentatively, D is TRBD1 (6 bases). Germline V gene sequence: CDR1 SGHKS, CDR2 YYEKEE (reference sequence). Trimming took 0 bases from V and 4 from J, leaving 19 bases between them. CDR3 size: 17 residues. The complete variable domain, with remaining parts taken from reference TRBV5-5 and TRBJ1-1, reads DAGVTQSPTHLIKTRGQQVTLRCSPISGHKSVSWYQQVLGQGPQFIFQYYEKEERGRGNFPDRFSARQFPNYSSELNVNALLLGDSALYLCASSLEDSLEVGTEAFFGQGTRLTVV.

This clone showed up just a few times. The rearrangement joins TRBV5-1 to TRBJ1-1; TRBD1 aligns across 9 bases. The CDR3 is 15 amino acids. Trimming at V came to 3 bases and at J to 0 bases, leaving 3 bases not matched to a gene. Germline V gene data show CDR1 as SGHRS and CDR2 as YFSETQ. The CDR3 bases are TGCGCCAGCAGCTCGGACAGGGGTATGAACACTGAAGCTTTCTTT. Protein: CASSSDRGMNTEAFF.

CDR3 sequence reads: CASSPTILMGQNDNEQFF. The DNA for the CDR3 is TGCGCCAGCAGCCCCACAATTTTAATGGGACAGAACGACAATGAGCAGTTCTTC. The chain uses TRBV4-1 and TRBJ2-1; 7 positions match TRBD1. The CDR3 has 18 residues. V lost 4 bases and J lost 5; bases outside the gene matches: 17. Germline CDR1 and CDR2: MGHRA and YSYEKL.

This chain uses TRBV6-4 with TRBJ1-2; TRBD1 might be the D (6 bases). The CDR3 consists of 15 residues. V was clipped by 3 bases and J by 3 bases, with 14 bases between them. CDR1 and CDR2 from the germline V gene are MRHNA and SNTAGT. In DNA form, the CDR3 reads TGTGCCAGCAGTGAACAGGGATCAAGAGACTATGGCTACACCTTC. Protein sequence: CASSEQGSRDYGYTF.

J is TRBJ1-2 and V is TRBV6-1, with TRBD1 as a possible D gene (6 bases). Trimming left V 5 bases short and J 5 bases short, with 15 bases between. CDR1 is MNHNS and CDR2 is SASEGT in the germline V gene. The CDR3 length is 14 residues. CDR3 bases: TGTGCCAGCAGTTCCCGACAGGATCCATATGGCTACACCTTC. This translates into CASSSRQDPYGYTF.